This record covers a single TCR beta chain. This CDR3 spans 12 amino acids. CDR1 is GTSNPN and CDR2 is SVGIG in the germline V gene (reference sequence). V lost 2 bases to trimming and J lost 7 bases, with 12 bases between them. The sample comes from a study of early T cells in non-severe SARS-CoV-2 infection. TCRdb re-called the 5' RACE reads through MiXCR, storing one row per CDR3 protein. The sample consists of more than 30,000 distinct CDR3 sequences, roughly 6.2% of them appearing once. The chain is built from TRBV30 and TRBJ2-7, with a possible D match to TRBD2 (7 bases). Specimen: whole blood. This sequence originates from an adult who was a healthcare worker with PCR-confirmed SARS-CoV-2 infection or an uninfected control (not recorded which). The chain's CDR3 is CAWSRGAREQYF. As DNA, the CDR3 is TGTGCCTGGAGTCGGGGGGCGAGGGAGCAGTACTTC.